The 26 T cell receptor beta chains below were found in one sample sequenced in a study of T-cell memory formation after mild COVID-19. TCRdb re-analysed the 5' RACE reads in MiXCR, keeping a single row per CDR3 protein. The sample carries approximately 270,000 distinct CDR3 sequences, roughly 15% recorded once. Sequencing input: PBMCs or a T cell subset sorted from them (not recorded which). The receptor source for this set is a man younger than 30 who had mild COVID-19 (a few samples of this study predate the infection). Cell type and time point are not known.

This clonotype was counted ten times or more. This sequence joins TRBV2 and TRBJ2-5; no reliable D call. The CDR3 covers 11 residues. CDR1 is SNHLY, CDR2 FYNNEI, per germline. V was clipped by 7 bases and J by 5 bases, with 8 bases between them. The CDR3, as DNA: TGTGCCAGCATCTTCGTGGAGACCCAGTACTTC. Translating gives CASIFVETQYF.

The genes are TRBV7-3 and TRBJ2-2; D remains unclear. V was pared by 1 base and J by 1 base, with 4 bases between. This CDR3 spans 14 amino acids. The germline V gene has CDR1 SGHTA and CDR2 FQGTGA. The CDR3 is CASSLSRNTGELFF. Here the CDR3 DNA reads TGTGCCAGCAGCTTAAGCAGGAACACCGGGGAGCTGTTTTTT. Drawing the rest from reference TRBV7-3 and TRBJ2-2, the complete variable domain is GAGVSQTPSNKVTEKGKYVELRCDPISGHTALYWYRQSLGQGPEFLIYFQGTGAADDSGLPNDRFFAVRPEGSVSTLKIQRTERGDSAVYLCASSLSRNTGELFFGEGSRLTVL.

The chain has TRBV28 and TRBJ2-3; D is unclear. The germline V and J ends were trimmed by 3 bases and 0 bases, with 13 bases remaining between them. The CDR3 has 16 amino acids. Germline V lookup: CDR1 MDHEN, CDR2 SYDVKM. The CDR3 DNA reads TGTGCCAGCAGTTTTCTTGGCACAATTAGCACAGATACGCAGTATTTT. Translating gives CASSFLGTISTDTQYF. Variable domain in full (rest from reference TRBV28 and TRBJ2-3): DVKVTQSSRYLVKRTGEKVFLECVQDMDHENMFWYRQDPGLGLRLIYFSYDVKMKEKGDIPEGYSVSREKKERFSLILESASTNQTSMYLCASSFLGTISTDTQYFGPGTRLTVL.

The V and J genes are TRBV12-3 or TRBV12-4 and TRBJ2-3; tentatively, D is TRBD1 or TRBD2 (5 bases each). The CDR3 spans 18 residues. V lost 2 bases and J 0 bases, leaving 18 bases between the germline ends. CDR3 loop: CASSLRFAPGSSTDTQYF. The CDR3, as DNA: TGTGCCAGCAGTTTAAGGTTTGCCCCAGGGAGCAGCACAGATACGCAGTATTTT.

The chain joins TRBV7-2 to TRBJ1-5; D uncertain. The CDR3 runs to 13 residues. Looked up from germline, CDR1 is SGHTA and CDR2 is FQGNSA. V lost 8 bases to trimming and J lost 0 bases, with 8 bases between them. The CDR3 loop reads CASCEFSNQPQHF. CDR3 sequence (DNA): TGTGCCAGCTGCGAGTTTAGCAATCAGCCCCAGCATTTT.

In this sample, this clonotype turned up many times. The chain couples TRBV5-8 to TRBJ2-2, with 7 bases lining up with TRBD1. With 5 bases clipped from V and 0 bases from J, the junction kept 7 bases outside the gene matches. In germline, CDR1 is SGHTS, CDR2 YDEGEE. The CDR3 spans 16 residues. CDR3 coding DNA: TGTGCCAGCAGTCCGGGACAGTGGGCGAACACCGGGGAGCTGTTTTTT. This translates into CASSPGQWANTGELFF.

This clonotype appeared a few times. This chain links TRBV27 with TRBJ2-7; D tentatively fits TRBD1 or TRBD2 (5 bases each). The CDR3 length is 15 residues. Germline values: CDR1 MNHEY, CDR2 SMNVEV (reference sequence). The V end was cut by 6 bases, the J end by 0 bases, with 15 bases between. In DNA form, the CDR3 reads TGTGCCAGCAGGCCATCCGGGACGGTCTCCTACGAGCAGTACTTC. Protein sequence: CASRPSGTVSYEQYF.

V is TRBV18 and J is TRBJ2-1, with D possibly matching TRBD1 (5 bases). This CDR3 has 15 residues. V dropped 3 bases and J dropped 2 bases, with 11 bases sitting between them. Germline V CDR1 and CDR2: KGHSH, LQKENI. Written as DNA, the CDR3 is TGTGCCAGCTCACCTCCAGTGGGGCCCTACAATGAGCAGTTCTTC. Amino acids: CASSPPVGPYNEQFF.

This clonotype was recorded a few times. The gene calls are TRBV5-1 and TRBJ2-6, with a tentative D call TRBD2 (6 bases). Germline V gene lookup returns CDR1 SGHRS and CDR2 YFSETQ. Trimming stripped 6 bases from V and 6 bases from J, with 13 bases between. The CDR3 consists of 14 residues. CDR3 bases: TGCGCCAGCACCTCGACGGGGGAGGCCAACGTCCTGACTTTC. Protein product: CASTSTGEANVLTF.

The chain combines TRBV4-1 with TRBJ2-1; no reliable D call. The germline V and J ends were trimmed by 0 bases and 6 bases, with 15 bases remaining between them. Looked up from germline, CDR1 is MGHRA and CDR2 is YSYEKL. CDR3 size: 16 residues. For the CDR3, the DNA is TGCGCCAGCAGCCAAGAAACAGACGTTTGGGGCAATGAGCAGTTCTTC. Residues: CASSQETDVWGNEQFF.

This chain connects TRBV2 to TRBJ1-2; 10 nucleotides line up with TRBD1. The CDR3 totals 13 residues. The trim removed 6 bases at V and 4 bases at J, leaving 2 bases unmatched. Germline CDR1 is SNHLY and CDR2 is FYNNEI. This CDR3 is CASSGQGVYGYTF. The CDR3 region has the DNA TGTGCCAGCAGCGGACAGGGGGTCTATGGCTACACCTTC.

The chain employs TRBV4-3 and TRBJ1-2; weak D call: TRBD1 (5 bases). Trimming left V 1 base short and J 7 bases short, with 13 bases between. Germline CDR1 LGHNA, CDR2 YSLEER. The CDR3 sequence is 14 residues long. CDR3 DNA sequence: TGCGCCAGCAGCCAAGCTTCGGGGGTGTCTGGCTACACCTTC. Residues: CASSQASGVSGYTF.

This clonotype was seen more than once but under ten times. This chain links TRBV6-4 with TRBJ2-7; D gene ambiguous. The CDR3 spans 14 residues. Between the trimmed V and J ends, which lost 6 bases and 7 bases, there was a span of 19 bases. CDR1 is MRHNA and CDR2 is SNTAGT in the germline V gene. The CDR3 region has the DNA TGTGCCAGCAGCGCCGGGCCCCGCCGCGTTGAGCAGTACGTC. Its protein product is CASSAGPRRVEQYV.

This clonotype was seen repeatedly, ten times or more. The chain employs TRBV5-1 and TRBJ2-4; 14 bases agree with TRBD2. Germline V lookup: CDR1 SGHRS, CDR2 YFSETQ. Trimming at V came to 0 bases and at J to 9 bases, leaving 5 bases not matched to a gene. CDR3 length equals 16 residues. The CDR3 is CASSLGLAGGPGIQYF. The DNA of the CDR3 is TGCGCCAGCAGCTTGGGACTAGCGGGGGGGCCGGGCATTCAGTACTTC.

The chain joins TRBV14 to TRBJ2-2; the match to TRBD1 covers 9 bases. V dropped 3 bases and J dropped 5; count of bases not matched to a gene: 10. The germline V gene encodes CDR1 SGHDN and CDR2 FVKESK. The CDR3 length is 17 residues. CDR3 sequence: CASSQRAGQGNTGELFF. Written as DNA, the CDR3 is TGTGCCAGCAGCCAGAGGGCGGGACAGGGTAATACCGGGGAGCTGTTTTTT.

This clonotype turned up a few times. J is TRBJ1-2 and V is TRBV5-6; D is uncertain. From germline, CDR1 is SGHDT and CDR2 YYEEEE. The V end lost 5 bases, the J end lost 5 bases, and 10 bases lay between the germline ends. The CDR3 length is 12 residues. Here the CDR3 DNA reads TGTGCCAGCAGTTCTACCGGGTATGGCTACACCTTC. It yields the protein CASSSTGYGYTF.

A few counts support this clonotype. In nucleotides, the CDR3 is TGTGCCAGCACCACGACAGTTTTCTATGGCTACACCTTC. Its protein is CASTTTVFYGYTF. J is TRBJ1-2 and V is TRBV7-2; D possibly corresponds to TRBD1 (5 bases). The germline CDR1 and CDR2 sequences are SGHTA and FQGNSA. The CDR3 totals 13 residues. Trimming removed 7 bases from V and 4 bases from J, with 13 bases in between.

The rearrangement uses TRBV3-1 and TRBJ2-5; no definite D call. Trimming shortened V by 3 bases and J by 1 base, and 6 bases separated the two germline ends. Germline CDR1 reads LGHDT; CDR2 reads YNNKEL (reference sequence). CDR3 size: 13 residues. CDR3 protein: CASSHVLQETQYF. Here the CDR3 DNA reads TGTGCCAGCAGCCACGTCCTCCAAGAGACCCAGTACTTC.

This clonotype was seen more than once but under ten times. The chain uses TRBV6-6 and TRBJ2-5, with D possibly being TRBD1 or TRBD2 (6 bases each). Trimming left V 7 bases short and J 5 bases short, with 17 bases between. The CDR3 consists of 14 residues. Germline V gene data show CDR1 as MNHNY and CDR2 as SVGAGI (reference sequence). The CDR3 DNA follows: TGTGCCAGCAATCCACGGGGGCCGGGGGAGACCCAGTACTTC. Protein product: CASNPRGPGETQYF.

The chain employs TRBV5-1 and TRBJ2-6; no clear D. This CDR3 contains 17 residues. Trimming stripped 2 bases from V and 4 bases from J, with 16 bases between. Germline lookup yields CDR1 SGHRS and CDR2 YFSETQ. CDR3 sequence reads: CASSFGPANAGANVLTF. The CDR3 DNA reads TGCGCCAGCAGCTTTGGTCCAGCTAACGCCGGGGCCAACGTCCTGACTTTC.

CDR3 DNA sequence: TGTGCCAGCAGTTATTATAATTCACCCCTCCACTTT. Encoded protein: CASSYYNSPLHF. The chain recombines TRBV6-5 with TRBJ1-6; D not resolved. The CDR3 is made up of 12 amino acids. V lost 3 bases and J 4 bases, leaving 1 base between the germline ends. The germline gives CDR1 MNHEY, CDR2 SVGAGI.

This clonotype was seen only a few times. The V gene is TRBV5-6, the J gene TRBJ2-4; the D is unclear. The V end lost 3 bases, the J end lost 9 bases, and 7 bases lay between the germline ends. The CDR3 loop spans 11 amino acids. CDR1 is SGHDT, CDR2 YYEEEE, per germline. The CDR3, as DNA: TGTGCCAGCAGCTCGGACGGCATTCAGTACTTC. Translating gives CASSSDGIQYF.

V gene TRBV20-1 combines with J gene TRBJ1-1, with 7 bases that match TRBD1. The CDR3 is 12 amino acids. V was clipped by 6 bases and J by 6 bases; unmatched bases: 7. Germline assignment: CDR1 DFQATT and CDR2 SNEGSKA (reference sequence). The CDR3 here is CSAPDRVSEAFF. The CDR3 nucleotides are TGCAGTGCGCCCGACAGGGTTTCTGAAGCTTTCTTT.

CDR3 amino acids: CASSWEDSNTEAFF. The CDR3 nucleotides are TGTGCCAGCTCATGGGAAGATTCGAACACTGAAGCTTTCTTT. The chain employs TRBV18 and TRBJ1-1; D is unresolved. Trimming removed 5 bases at V and 1 base at J, with 11 bases between. From germline, CDR1 is KGHSH and CDR2 LQKENI. The CDR3 is 14 residues long.

V gene TRBV7-2 combines with J gene TRBJ2-2; 8 bases align to TRBD2. Germline CDR1 SGHTA, CDR2 FQGNSA. The CDR3 is made up of 17 amino acids. V was clipped by 2 bases and J by 0 bases; unmatched bases: 5. The CDR3 loop reads CASSLQQLAANTGELFF. CDR3 bases: TGTGCCAGCAGCTTACAGCAACTAGCGGCGAACACCGGGGAGCTGTTTTTT.

This clonotype has more than one count but fewer than ten. The chain recombines TRBV5-1 with TRBJ2-7; no clear D. CDR1 is SGHRS and CDR2 is YFSETQ in the germline V gene. The CDR3 runs to 16 residues. Trimming took off 3 bases at V and 0 bases at J, with 16 bases between the two ends. The CDR3 nucleotides are TGCGCCAGCAGCTATGGACCGACCCGAAGCTCCTACGAGCAGTACTTC. Its protein is CASSYGPTRSSYEQYF.